The T cell receptor beta chain described here comes from a study of blood T cell repertoires in COVID-19. The wider study: The analysed material was cDNA or gDNA that came from T cells, B-cell-depleted T cells, or PBMCs.

The CDR3 runs to 13 residues. V dropped 6 bases and J dropped 1; count of bases not matched to a gene: 2. The germline V gene has CDR1 MDHEN and CDR2 SYDVKM. Per the original data handling: Quantification of nucleated cells was approximated via reference gene primer amplification. Profiling relied on immunoSEQ multiplex PCR, and the TCRdb table lists in-frame clones only, not all of them. Clonal size and the V and J genes are those of that table, whereas D and trimming came from the DNA. The profile shows over 150,000 clones, nearly 80% of them singletons. The TCR sequence derives from a woman in her 70s with acute or convalescent COVID-19. Sequenced sample: peripheral blood. This sequence joins TRBV28 and TRBJ2-7, with 8 bases matching TRBD2. The CDR3 is CASRASGSYEQYF. The CDR3 DNA follows: TGTGCCAGCAGGGCTAGCGGGTCCTACGAGCAGTACTTC.